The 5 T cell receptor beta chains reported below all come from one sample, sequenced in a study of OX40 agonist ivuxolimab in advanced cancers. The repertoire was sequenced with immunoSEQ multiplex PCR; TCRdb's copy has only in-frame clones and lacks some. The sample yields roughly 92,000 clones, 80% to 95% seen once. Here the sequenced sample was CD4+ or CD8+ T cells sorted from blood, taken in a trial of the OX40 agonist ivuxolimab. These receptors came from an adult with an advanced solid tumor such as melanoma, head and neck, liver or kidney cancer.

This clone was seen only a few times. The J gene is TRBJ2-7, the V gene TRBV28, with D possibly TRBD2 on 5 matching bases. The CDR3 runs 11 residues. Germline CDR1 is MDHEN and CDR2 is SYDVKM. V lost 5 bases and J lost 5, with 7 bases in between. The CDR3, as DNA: TGTGCCAGCAGTAAGACTAACGAGCAGTACTTC. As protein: CASSKTNEQYF. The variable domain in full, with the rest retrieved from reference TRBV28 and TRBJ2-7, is DVKVTQSSRYLVKRTGEKVFLECVQDMDHENMFWYRQDPGLGLRLIYFSYDVKMKEKGDIPEGYSVSREKKERFSLILESASTNQTSMYLCASSKTNEQYFGPGTRLTVT.

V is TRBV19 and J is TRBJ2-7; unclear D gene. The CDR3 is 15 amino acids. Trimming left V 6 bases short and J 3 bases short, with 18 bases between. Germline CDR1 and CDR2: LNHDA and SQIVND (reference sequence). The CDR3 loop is CASREVADEGYEQYF. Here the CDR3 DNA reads TGTGCCAGTAGGGAAGTTGCGGATGAAGGCTACGAGCAGTACTTC.

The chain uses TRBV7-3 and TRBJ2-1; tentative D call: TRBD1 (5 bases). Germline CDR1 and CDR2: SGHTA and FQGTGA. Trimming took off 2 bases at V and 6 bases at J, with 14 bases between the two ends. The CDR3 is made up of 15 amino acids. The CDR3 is CASSLGATGPNEQFF. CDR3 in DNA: TGTGCCAGCAGCTTAGGGGCCACAGGTCCCAATGAGCAGTTCTTC.

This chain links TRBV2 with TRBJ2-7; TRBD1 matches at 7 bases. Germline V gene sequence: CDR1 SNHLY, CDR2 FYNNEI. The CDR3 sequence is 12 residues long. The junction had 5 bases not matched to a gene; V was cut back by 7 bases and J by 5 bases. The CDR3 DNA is TGTGCCAGCACTTTACAGGGGAACGAGCAGTACTTC. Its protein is CASTLQGNEQYF.

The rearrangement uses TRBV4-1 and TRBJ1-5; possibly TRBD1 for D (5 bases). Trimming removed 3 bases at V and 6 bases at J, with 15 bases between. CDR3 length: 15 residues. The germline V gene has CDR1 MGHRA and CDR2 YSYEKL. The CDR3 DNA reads TGCGCCAGCAGCCAGGTGTGGGGGGGAAGTCAGCCCCAGCATTTT. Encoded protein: CASSQVWGGSQPQHF.